This TCR beta chain stems from a study of OX40 agonist ivuxolimab in advanced cancers. Here immunoSEQ multiplex PCR was the method, and the copy in TCRdb shows in-frame clones only, minus some. The sample includes 55,000 to 75,000 clones, over 80% seen only once; the top ten take 3.5% to 4.5%. The germline V gene has CDR1 SEHNR and CDR2 FQNEAQ (reference sequence). This CDR3 region has 14 residues. Trimming removed 4 bases from V and 5 bases from J; junction bases left unmatched: 7. The specimen comprised CD4+ or CD8+ T cells sorted from blood, sampled in a trial of the OX40 agonist ivuxolimab. The chain is built from TRBV7-9 and TRBJ2-7; 8 bases align to TRBD1. The receptor was derived from an adult with an advanced solid tumor such as melanoma, head and neck, liver or kidney cancer. The CDR3 sequence is CASSYGQGEDEQYF. The CDR3 coding sequence is TGTGCCAGCAGCTATGGACAGGGAGAGGACGAGCAGTACTTC.